A single sample is the source of the 32 T cell receptor beta chains below, sequenced in a study of graft-versus-host responses after intestinal transplantation. The repertoire was sequenced with immunoSEQ multiplex PCR; TCRdb's copy has only in-frame clones and lacks some. The data contain some 31,000 clones, nearly 90% of them singletons. The source was PBMCs, collected around 61 weeks after intestinal transplantation. Every receptor here comes from a human patient who received an intestinal transplant, so some T cells may come from the graft donor.

The chain combines TRBV10-1 with TRBJ2-7; D unclear. Trimming took off 0 bases at V and 6 bases at J, with 9 bases between the two ends. The germline gives CDR1 WNHNN, CDR2 SYGVQD (reference sequence). There are 13 residues in the CDR3. The chain's CDR3 is CASSESILSEQYF. The DNA of the CDR3 is TGCGCCAGCAGTGAGTCGATTTTGAGCGAGCAGTACTTC.

The chain combines TRBV28 with TRBJ1-2, with 8 positions matching TRBD1. The CDR3 spans 13 residues. Germline V gene lookup returns CDR1 MDHEN and CDR2 SYDVKM. With V trimmed by 2 bases and J by 7 bases, 3 bases remained unmatched. The CDR3 nucleotides are TGTGCCAGCAGTTTAGACAGGGGTGTTGGCTACACCTTC. Its translation: CASSLDRGVGYTF.

The chain uses TRBV2 and TRBJ1-2; D uncertain. CDR1 and CDR2 (germline): SNHLY, FYNNEI. The CDR3 is 15 residues long. Between the trimmed V and J ends, which lost 5 bases and 4 bases, there was a span of 17 bases. CDR3 in DNA: TGTGCCAGCAGTAAGTCCCGAGACACCTTCTATGGCTACACCTTC. Translation: CASSKSRDTFYGYTF.

This sequence joins TRBV5-6 and TRBJ1-1; D unresolved. Germline loops: CDR1 SGHDT, CDR2 YYEEEE. CDR3 length equals 15 residues. V gave up 1 base and J gave up 0 bases, with 10 bases separating them. The CDR3 nucleotides are TGTGCCAGCAGCTTGTTCCTTGTCATGAACACTGAAGCTTTCTTT. Translation gives CASSLFLVMNTEAFF.

This chain links TRBV5-4 with TRBJ2-1; D tentatively fits TRBD1 or TRBD2 (6 bases each). This CDR3 has 13 residues. CDR1 and CDR2 from the germline V gene are SGHNT and YYREEE (reference sequence). With 0 bases removed from V and 13 bases from J, the gap between germline ends came to 14 bases. The CDR3 nucleotides read TGTGCCAGCAGCTTGGCCCAGGGGCGGGATCAGTTCTTC. It translates to CASSLAQGRDQFF. Using reference TRBV5-4 and TRBJ2-1 for the parts outside the CDR3, the full variable domain is ETGVTQSPTHLIKTRGQQVTLRCSSQSGHNTVSWYQQALGQGPQFIFQYYREEENGRGNFPPRFSGLQFPNYSSELNVNALELDDSALYLCASSLAQGRDQFFGPGTRLTVL.

J is TRBJ1-1 and V is TRBV10-3, with unresolved D. Trimming left V 1 base short and J 7 bases short, with 10 bases between. The CDR3 sequence is 13 residues long. CDR1 ENHRY and CDR2 SYGVKD come from the germline V gene. The DNA of the CDR3 is TGTGCCATCAGTGAGTATTCGGAGGTTGAAGCTTTCTTT. This gives the protein CAISEYSEVEAFF.

This chain links TRBV7-9 with TRBJ2-7, with TRBD2 identical over 14 bases. V shed 5 bases, J shed 4 bases, and the junction held 4 bases outside the gene matches. This CDR3 has 15 residues. Germline V CDR1 and CDR2: SEHNR, FQNEAQ (reference sequence). CDR3 nucleotide sequence: TGTGCCAGCAGCCCCGGGACTAGCGGGGGTTACGAGCAGTACTTC. Translating gives CASSPGTSGGYEQYF. The full variable domain, its missing parts supplied by reference TRBV7-9 and TRBJ2-7, is DTGVSQNPRHKITKRGQNVTFRCDPISEHNRLYWYRQTLGQGPEFLTYFQNEAQLEKSRLLSDRFSAERPKGSFSTLEIQRTEQGDSAMYLCASSPGTSGGYEQYFGPGTRLTVT.

The chain employs TRBV2 and TRBJ2-7, with D possibly matching TRBD2 (6 bases). Per germline, CDR1 SNHLY and CDR2 FYNNEI. This CDR3 is 13 amino acids long. V was trimmed by 7 bases and J by 2 bases, leaving 12 bases between them. The CDR3 DNA sequence: TGTGCCAGCACGAGGCGGGGACCCTACGAGCAGTACTTC. Its translation: CASTRRGPYEQYF.

CDR3 nucleotide sequence: TGTGCCAGCAGCTCCCGTTACGGGGACAACACTGAAGCTTTCTTT. This sequence encodes CASSSRYGDNTEAFF. This rearrangement joins TRBV11-2 to TRBJ1-1; tentatively, D is TRBD1 (5 bases). Germline V gene data show CDR1 as SGHAT and CDR2 as FQNNGV. The CDR3 has 15 amino acids. Between the trimmed V and J ends, which lost 4 bases and 2 bases, there was a span of 14 bases.

This sequence joins TRBV19 and TRBJ2-4; D ambiguous. V lost 3 bases and J 1 base, leaving 7 bases between the germline ends. The germline gives CDR1 LNHDA, CDR2 SQIVND (reference sequence). There are 14 residues in the CDR3. CDR3 amino acids: CASSISSAKNIQYF. DNA for the CDR3: TGTGCCAGTAGTATTAGCAGTGCCAAAAACATTCAGTACTTC.

The gene calls are TRBV7-2 and TRBJ1-1; possible D gene TRBD1, 6 bases. V was shortened by 5 bases and J by 0 bases, with 16 bases between the two germline ends. This CDR3 spans 16 amino acids. Germline CDR1 reads SGHTA; CDR2 reads FQGNSA. The CDR3 DNA reads TGTGCCAGCAGCGGGCGGACAGAACCTATGAACACTGAAGCTTTCTTT. It translates to CASSGRTEPMNTEAFF.

This clone was found a few times. The chain couples TRBV20-1 to TRBJ2-6; D is unclear. The CDR3 consists of 11 residues. The V end was cut by 3 bases, the J end by 10 bases, with 7 bases between. Germline V gene lookup returns CDR1 DFQATT and CDR2 SNEGSKA (reference sequence). CDR3 amino acids: CSASKNNVLTF. CDR3 bases: TGCAGTGCTAGTAAGAATAACGTCCTGACTTTC.

This rearrangement joins TRBV11-2 to TRBJ1-2; 8 bases align to TRBD1. The CDR3 runs to 16 residues. The V gene end was trimmed by 3 bases and the J gene end by 0 bases; junction bases not matched to a gene: 6. Germline-derived CDR1 and CDR2 are SGHAT and FQNNGV. CDR3 DNA: TGTGCCAGCAGCTTCGGAGGGACAGGTACTAACTATGGCTACACCTTC. Translated, it gives CASSFGGTGTNYGYTF.

This chain joins TRBV4-1 and TRBJ2-7; D ambiguous. Trimming removed 1 base at V and 2 bases at J, with 9 bases between. This CDR3 comprises 14 residues. The V gene's germline CDR1 is MGHRA and CDR2 YSYEKL. The CDR3 bases are TGCGCCAGCAGCCAAGGGGCTGGAACCTACGAGCAGTACTTC. Translating gives CASSQGAGTYEQYF.

CDR3 in amino acids: CASSSSGGSQGEVLTDTQYF. CDR3 bases: TGTGCCAGCAGCTCCAGCGGGGGGTCACAGGGCGAGGTCCTCACAGATACGCAGTATTTT. This chain uses TRBV7-8 with TRBJ2-3; 9 bases fit TRBD2. The junction had 19 bases not matched to a gene; V was cut back by 4 bases and J by 2 bases. The CDR3 contains 20 residues. Germline CDR1 is SGHVS and CDR2 is FQNEAQ.

This chain uses TRBV6-5 with TRBJ1-2, with TRBD1 matching over 7 bases. After removal of 0 bases from V and 4 bases from J, the junction contained 8 bases not matched to a gene. CDR3 length equals 16 residues. Germline CDR1 MNHEY, CDR2 SVGAGI. The CDR3 DNA reads as TGTGCCAGCAGTTACTCGATTGGGCCAGGGGGCTATGGCTACACCTTC. It encodes CASSYSIGPGGYGYTF.

The chain couples TRBV19 to TRBJ2-5, with a weak D call TRBD1 (5 bases). Germline CDR1 LNHDA, CDR2 SQIVND (reference sequence). The ends were cut back, 3 bases at V and 3 bases at J, with 8 bases in the middle. The CDR3 covers 13 residues. The CDR3 spells CASSITGEETQYF. The CDR3 nucleotides read TGTGCCAGTAGTATCACAGGAGAAGAGACCCAGTACTTC.

V gene TRBV18 combines with J gene TRBJ2-2; 11 bases map to TRBD2. V lost 3 bases to trimming and J lost 0 bases; unmatched junction nucleotides: 3. CDR3 length equals 17 residues. Germline lookup yields CDR1 KGHSH and CDR2 LQKENI. CDR3 DNA sequence: TGTGCCAGCTCACCGGCACTAGCGGGGGCGAACACCGGGGAGCTGTTTTTT. This encodes CASSPALAGANTGELFF.

This rearrangement joins TRBV7-8 to TRBJ2-1; TRBD1 or TRBD2 may be the D gene (5 bases each). In germline, CDR1 is SGHVS, CDR2 FQNEAQ. Trimming took 5 bases from V and 6 from J, leaving 14 bases between them. The CDR3 totals 14 residues. The CDR3 sequence: CASSRGDLGNEQFF. Here the CDR3 DNA reads TGTGCCAGCAGCCGAGGGGACCTGGGCAATGAGCAGTTCTTC.

This chain links TRBV7-3 with TRBJ2-1, with 9 positions matching TRBD2. The J segment lost 3 bases and the V segment lost 1 base, leaving 4 bases of the junction unmatched. Germline loops: CDR1 SGHTA, CDR2 FQGTGA. The CDR3 totals 16 residues. CDR3: CASSLIAGDGYNEQFF. CDR3 sequence (DNA): TGTGCCAGCAGCTTAATAGCGGGAGACGGCTACAATGAGCAGTTCTTC.

The chain employs TRBV7-2 and TRBJ2-3; TRBD1 aligns across 7 bases. V shed 5 bases, J shed 2 bases, and the junction held 4 bases outside the gene matches. CDR1 is SGHTA and CDR2 is FQGNSA in the germline V gene. This CDR3 has 14 residues. The CDR3 protein is CASSQTGSTDTQYF. In nucleotides, the CDR3 is TGTGCCAGCAGCCAGACAGGGTCCACAGATACGCAGTATTTT.

This clone was detected once. The V and J genes are TRBV7-9 and TRBJ2-7; 9 positions agree with TRBD1. Trimming cost V 5 bases and J 6 bases; bases outside gene matches: 8. The germline V gene encodes CDR1 SEHNR and CDR2 FQNEAQ (reference sequence). The CDR3 has 14 amino acids. CDR3 DNA: TGTGCCAGCAGCCGCGGACAGGGGAAAGGCGAGCAGTACTTC. Translated, it gives CASSRGQGKGEQYF.

The rearrangement uses TRBV28 and TRBJ2-7, with unresolved D. The V gene lost 6 bases and the J gene lost 0 bases, with 9 bases spanning the gap. The CDR3 totals 13 residues. CDR1 is MDHEN, CDR2 SYDVKM, per germline. This CDR3 is CASSKSDSYEQYF. CDR3 in DNA: TGTGCCAGCAGCAAGTCTGACTCCTACGAGCAGTACTTC.

This sequence joins TRBV6-9 and TRBJ1-1; tentatively, D is TRBD1 (5 bases). The CDR3 spans 11 residues. Germline V CDR1 and CDR2: MNHGY, SVAAGI. Trimming took off 11 bases at V and 1 base at J, with 8 bases between the two ends. The CDR3 reads CAAGENTEAFF. CDR3 DNA: TGTGCCGCGGGGGAGAACACTGAAGCTTTCTTT.

The rearrangement uses TRBV4-1 and TRBJ2-3, with a tentative D call TRBD1 (7 bases). In germline, CDR1 is MGHRA, CDR2 YSYEKL. V was clipped by 0 bases and J by 14 bases, with 15 bases between them. The CDR3 length is 13 residues. CDR3 sequence (DNA): TGCGCCAGCAGCCAAGAGTGGGCGGGACAGAGGTATTTT. It specifies CASSQEWAGQRYF.

The chain joins TRBV9 to TRBJ2-2; 10 bases line up with TRBD2. Looked up from germline, CDR1 is SGDLS and CDR2 is YYNGEE. J was trimmed by 6 bases and V by 0 bases; bases with no gene match: 8. CDR3 length: 17 residues. This CDR3 reads CASSVEGSLAGAGELFF. DNA for the CDR3: TGTGCCAGCAGCGTAGAGGGAAGTCTAGCGGGAGCCGGGGAGCTGTTTTTT.

The chain has TRBV30 and TRBJ1-2; D not resolved. The CDR3 spans 14 residues. V was clipped by 3 bases and J by 2 bases, with 13 bases between them. Looked up from germline, CDR1 is GTSNPN and CDR2 is SVGIG (reference sequence). The CDR3 nucleotides read TGTGCCTGGAGCAATTGGGGTCCCAACTATGGCTACACCTTC. The encoded protein is CAWSNWGPNYGYTF. The complete variable domain, with remaining parts taken from reference TRBV30 and TRBJ1-2, reads SQTIHQWPATLVQPVGSPLSLECTVEGTSNPNLYWYRQAAGRGLQLLFYSVGIGQISSEVPQNLSASRPQDRQFILSSKKLLLSDSGFYLCAWSNWGPNYGYTFGSGTRLTVV.

This clone has only one observation. The chain employs TRBV6-5 and TRBJ1-5; D not resolved. The CDR3 runs 14 residues. Germline lookup yields CDR1 MNHEY and CDR2 SVGAGI. Trimming pared 0 bases from V and 2 bases from J, leaving 5 bases between. CDR3 DNA sequence: TGTGCCAGCAGTTACTCTCGGGGCAATCAGCCCCAGCATTTT. Translating it yields CASSYSRGNQPQHF.

The chain recombines TRBV7-9 with TRBJ2-1, with 8 bases that match TRBD2. Germline trimming cut 1 base from V and 8 bases from J; bases unmatched to any gene: 7. CDR1 and CDR2 (germline): SEHNR, FQNEAQ (reference sequence). This CDR3 region has 15 residues. CDR3 region: CASSLVQRGRHEQFF. The DNA for the CDR3 is TGTGCCAGCAGCTTAGTTCAGCGGGGGAGACATGAGCAGTTCTTC.

A remark on this clone: The limits of the CDR3 on the DNA are not certain, so only TCRdb's listed CDR3 is given. The rearrangement links TRBV21-1 to TRBJ2-1; the D call TRBD2 from the table was never checked on the DNA. TRBV21-1 is an annotated pseudogene. The CDR3 extends over 22 residues, inclusive of both ends. The CDR3 sequence: CATPFGEPGPLWGVGQGNEQFF.

V usage is TRBV4-2 and J usage is TRBJ1-1; the match to TRBD1 covers 7 bases. After removal of 0 bases from V and 6 bases from J, the junction contained 4 bases not matched to a gene. The germline CDR1 and CDR2 sequences are LGHNA and YNFKEQ. The CDR3 spans 14 residues. The CDR3 DNA is TGTGCCAGCAGCCAAGACAGGGGGATTTCTGAAGCTTTCTTT. Protein: CASSQDRGISEAFF.

The chain recombines TRBV7-9 with TRBJ1-1; 11 bases agree with TRBD1. The CDR3 has 16 residues. Per germline, CDR1 SEHNR and CDR2 FQNEAQ (reference sequence). The trim removed 4 bases at V and 4 bases at J, leaving 8 bases unmatched. The CDR3 region is CASSSTSGTGGTEAFF. CDR3 DNA sequence: TGTGCCAGCAGCTCAACCTCCGGGACAGGGGGCACTGAAGCTTTCTTT. Based on the CDR3 plus reference TRBV7-9 and TRBJ1-1, the full variable domain is DTGVSQNPRHKITKRGQNVTFRCDPISEHNRLYWYRQTLGQGPEFLTYFQNEAQLEKSRLLSDRFSAERPKGSFSTLEIQRTEQGDSAMYLCASSSTSGTGGTEAFFGQGTRLTVV.